The entry below describes one TCR beta chain. For unsorted samples, genomic DNA was extracted from roughly 95 million PBMCs. The sample belongs to a study of shared clonotypes between healthy human individuals. Study information: Aged 18 to 49, the donors were a couple of women and three men.

The V end was cut by 1 base, the J end by 3 bases, with 7 bases between. CDR3 length equals 13 residues. Germline V gene data show CDR1 as GTSNPN and CDR2 as SVGIG (reference sequence). Original processing methods: ImmunoSEQ output lacked quality scores and full-length reads, limiting matched filtering. TCRdb keeps only in-frame clones here, not all; method: immunoSEQ multiplex PCR. Clone size and V and J calls were adopted from that table, with D and trimming inferred from the DNA. The sample lists fewer than 600,000 clones, 79% occurring once. The gene calls are TRBV30 and TRBJ2-1; D call uncertain. The receptor comes from a middle-aged woman in good health. Some clones in this sample may be carry-over from other donors' samples. Sequencing was carried out using PBMCs. DNA for the CDR3: TGTGCCTGGAGTGAGTCTAGCTACAATGAGCAGTTCTTC. This encodes CAWSESSYNEQFF.